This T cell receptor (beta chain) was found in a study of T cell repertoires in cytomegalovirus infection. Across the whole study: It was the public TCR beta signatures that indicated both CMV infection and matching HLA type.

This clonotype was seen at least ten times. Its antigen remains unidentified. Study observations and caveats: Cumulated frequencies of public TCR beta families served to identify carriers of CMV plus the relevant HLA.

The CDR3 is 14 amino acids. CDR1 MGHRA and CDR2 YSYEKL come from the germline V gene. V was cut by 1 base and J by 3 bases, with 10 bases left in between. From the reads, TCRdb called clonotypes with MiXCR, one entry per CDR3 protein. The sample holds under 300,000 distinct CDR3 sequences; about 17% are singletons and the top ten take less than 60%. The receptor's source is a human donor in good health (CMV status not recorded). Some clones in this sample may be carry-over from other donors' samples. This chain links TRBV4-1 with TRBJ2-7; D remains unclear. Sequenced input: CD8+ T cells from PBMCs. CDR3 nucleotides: TGCGCCAGCAGCCAAGTAGATAGTAGCTACGAGCAGTACTTC. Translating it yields CASSQVDSSYEQYF.